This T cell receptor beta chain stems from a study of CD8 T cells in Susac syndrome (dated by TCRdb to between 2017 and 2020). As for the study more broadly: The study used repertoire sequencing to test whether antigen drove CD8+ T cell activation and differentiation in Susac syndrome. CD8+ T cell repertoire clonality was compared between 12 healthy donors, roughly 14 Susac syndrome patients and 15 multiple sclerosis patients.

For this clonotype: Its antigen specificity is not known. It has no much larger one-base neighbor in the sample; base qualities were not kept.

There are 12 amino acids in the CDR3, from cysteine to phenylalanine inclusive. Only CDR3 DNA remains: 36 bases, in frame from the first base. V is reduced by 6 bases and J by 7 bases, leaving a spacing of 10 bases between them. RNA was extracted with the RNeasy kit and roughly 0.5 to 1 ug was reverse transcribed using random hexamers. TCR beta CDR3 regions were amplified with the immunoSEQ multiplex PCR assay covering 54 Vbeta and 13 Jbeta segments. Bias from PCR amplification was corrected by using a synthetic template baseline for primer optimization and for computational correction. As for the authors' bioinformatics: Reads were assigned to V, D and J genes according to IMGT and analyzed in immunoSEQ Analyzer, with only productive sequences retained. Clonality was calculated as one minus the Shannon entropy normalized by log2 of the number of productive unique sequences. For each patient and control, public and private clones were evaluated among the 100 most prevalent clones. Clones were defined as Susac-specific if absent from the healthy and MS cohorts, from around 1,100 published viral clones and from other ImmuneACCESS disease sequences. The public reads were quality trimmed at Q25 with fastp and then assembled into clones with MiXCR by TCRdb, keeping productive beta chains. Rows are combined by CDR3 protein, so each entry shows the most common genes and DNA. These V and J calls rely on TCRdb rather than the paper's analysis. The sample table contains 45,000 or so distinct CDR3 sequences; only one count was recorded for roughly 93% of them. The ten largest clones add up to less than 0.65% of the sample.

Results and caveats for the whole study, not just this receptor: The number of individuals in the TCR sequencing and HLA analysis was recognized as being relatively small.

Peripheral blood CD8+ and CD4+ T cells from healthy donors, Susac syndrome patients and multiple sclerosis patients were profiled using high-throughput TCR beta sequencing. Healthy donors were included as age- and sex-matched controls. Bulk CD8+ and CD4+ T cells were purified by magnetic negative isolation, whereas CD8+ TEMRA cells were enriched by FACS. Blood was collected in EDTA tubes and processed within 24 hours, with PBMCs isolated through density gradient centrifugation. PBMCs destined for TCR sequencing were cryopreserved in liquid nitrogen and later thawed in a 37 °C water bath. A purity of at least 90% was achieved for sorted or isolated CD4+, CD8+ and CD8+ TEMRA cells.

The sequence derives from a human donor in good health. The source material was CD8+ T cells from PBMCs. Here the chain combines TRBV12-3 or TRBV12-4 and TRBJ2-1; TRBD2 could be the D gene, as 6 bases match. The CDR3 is CASRRGNNEQFF. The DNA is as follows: TGTGCCAGCAGGCGCGGGAATAATGAGCAGTTCTTC.